This T cell receptor beta chain derives from a study of cytomegalovirus exposure and HLA in healthy donors (dated by TCRdb to 2016 to 2017). Some background on the complete study: An earlier analysis of under 600 of the donors reported about 250 Gb of sequence data and around 110 million unique TCR beta sequences from about 180 million T cells. High-throughput TCR immunosequencing, statistical association of individual TCRs with disease status, and machine learning were combined to predict cytomegalovirus infection status. Of the 300 to 450 genotyped donors, over 80% were placed in the genetic ancestry cluster associated with self-reported Caucasian donors. A later genetic analysis used genome-wide SNP genotypes for about 65% of the roughly 700 donors, treating that subset as a discovery cohort. Both class I and class II loci were covered by HLA typing, at four-digit resolution. An earlier analysis of several hundred of the donors applied high-throughput TCR beta sequencing to assess whether each TCR beta V gene segment acted as functional or pseudogenic. A later analysis re-examined previously published TCR beta repertoires from 600 to 700 donors and added high-resolution HLA genotyping to investigate patterns of TCR occurrence. Alongside the repertoire data, information on donor age, sex, ethnicity and CMV serostatus was compiled. The T cell repertoires of several hundred subjects were profiled by immunosequencing and related to cytomegalovirus serostatus. Roughly five DR-DQ haplotypes were handled as single units for association and clustering because linkage in the cohort was strong. Besides the first cohort of 666 subjects, a separate validation cohort made up of over 100 different subjects was used. Every repertoire in the discovery cohort had been generated on one and the same sequencing platform. An early release covering roughly 600 HLA-typed donors comprised about 300 gigabases of sequencing data and tens of millions of unique TCR sequences. The later analysis used no new phenotypic data to find candidate immune exposures, relying instead on TCR beta sequences and their occurrence across donors. The study was designed to test whether signatures of past pathogen exposure could be identified by cataloging public T cell receptors. Typing coverage varied by locus: roughly 629-630 donors for A, B, C, DRB1 and DQB1; around 560 for DQA1; 606 for DPA1; approximately 470 for DPB1. Among some 400 genotyped donors of the cohort, an average of around 240,000 unique TCR beta nucleotide sequences were sequenced per donor, roughly a sixth of them non-productive. Broader findings and caveats from the paper: A later analysis reported that several top co-occurrence clusters appeared linked to parvovirus B19, influenza, CMV and Epstein-Barr virus. About 17 rarely observed V segments, including chromosome 9 orphons, were excluded from the earlier analysis of several hundred of the donors because counts were too low. In a later analysis, HLA-associated TCR beta chains were found to be more clonally expanded and to have lower generation probabilities than equally common non-associated chains. When HLA alleles, especially DR and DQ, strongly co-occurred, attributing TCR associations to individual alleles was difficult. In vitro tests confirmed that a few of the cytomegalovirus-associated TCR beta chains recognize cytomegalovirus antigens. CMV serostatus was the only immune exposure information available for the cohort. Linkage disequilibrium might explain the correlated functional status among segregating V segments, but an unknown experimental factor could not be ruled out. According to a later analysis, TCR association rates differed among HLA loci, with DRB1 alleles showing the most associated TCRs and HLA-C alleles showing the fewest. The authors suggested that the approach could potentially be generalized to other disease states and immunological phenotypes. Most TCR sequences were seen in very few donors, while some public TCRs were found in many individuals. A further reported finding was that TCR beta sequences accurately predicted the HLA-A and HLA-B alleles for most subjects in the first cohort. In this cohort, only TCR beta chains were sequenced, and detectable features were limited by the absence of alpha or paired-chain data. The sequencing pipeline was judged likely to have produced a cluster of highly shared sequence variants as a technical artifact. An association between a missense DCLRE1C variant and V-gene and J-gene trimming of TCR beta chains was found in a later genetic analysis and replicated in an independent cohort. Specific HLA alleles were associated with 15,000 to 20,000 TCR beta sequences at a false discovery rate of 0.05 in a later analysis. Because the 87-base-pair reads could not distinguish some IMGT-functional V segments, including TRBV6-2 and TRBV6-3, those segments were excluded. In both the original and validation cohorts, the classifier was reported to diagnose cytomegalovirus status with high specificity and sensitivity. Presence/absence analyses assumed roughly uniform sequencing depth across donors, an assumption that may not hold. Most CMV-associated TCR beta chains appeared to be HLA-restricted in a later analysis, and the HLA associations seemed to be driven largely by CMV exposure. The study listed 164 TCR beta chains as associated with cytomegalovirus. In an earlier analysis of some 640 of the donors, most TCR beta V segments were observed in productive rearrangements about 90% or about 30% of the time, broadly matching IMGT annotations. In a later genetic analysis, fewer N-insertions in productive TCRs were reported among donors in an Asian-associated ancestry cluster than the approximately 670-donor mean. Because HLA typing was unavailable for some donors at each locus, only the typed subset was used in association tests.

The cohort consisted of 666 healthy bone marrow donors. At the time of sampling, all cohort members were nominally healthy, though unrecorded immune exposures were likely present. The donor tested CMV seropositive and was one of the 289 seropositive cohort members. Every donor gave a peripheral blood sample, and the peripheral blood mononuclear cells from that sample were used for TCR beta sequencing. Genomic DNA was extracted from the blood cell samples with the Qiagen DNeasy Blood Extraction Kit. In the case of this clone: What this receptor recognizes is not known. Within one base of it there is no much larger clone, and no base qualities were kept.

V is shortened by 6 bases, J by 0 bases, and the region joining them spans 12 bases. Reading from cysteine to phenylalanine, the CDR3 counts 14 amino acids. The only DNA kept is the CDR3, 42 bases in frame from the first base. CDR1 and CDR2 are read off the germline V gene (reference sequence) as GTSNPN and SVGIG. Receptors were amplified or captured by the immunoSEQ multiplex PCR assay. A mixture of 60 forward primers for TCR Vbeta segments and 13 reverse primers for TCR Jbeta segments was used in the multiplex PCR. A multiplex PCR assay on genomic DNA amplified the CDR3 region of rearranged TCR beta genes. Amplified TCR beta libraries were sequenced as 87-base-pair reads on the Illumina HiSeq System. As for the original processing: Across the 666 repertoires, a later analysis counted 60 million to 90 million unique TCR beta chains, about 10 million of which were shared by at least two donors. To remove PCR and sequencing errors, raw reads were error-corrected and collapsed into unique sequences using a nearest-neighbor algorithm that merged closely related sequences. CDR3 sequences were aligned to IMGT reference sequences to assign V, D and J gene segments. Each retained sequence needed at least a six-nucleotide match to both a V gene segment and a J gene segment. Rearrangements were called productive when the CDR3 lacked stop codons and stayed in frame with V and J; all others were non-productive. Following IMGT convention, CDR3 was defined as the stretch from the second conserved V-encoded cysteine up to the conserved J-encoded phenylalanine. The earlier analysis of about 610 of the donors excluded any sequence lacking an unambiguous match to a single V gene segment. In an earlier analysis of roughly 500 of the donors, V segments were called functional above 56.7% productive rearrangements and were called segregating when the between-donor standard deviation exceeded 5%. To diagnose cytomegalovirus status from the catalog of TCR beta chain sequences, a statistical classification framework was built. In a later analysis, TCR nucleotide sequences were compared against IMGT/GENE-DB human TR gene sequences so that V and J genes could be assigned. The TCRdist pipeline was used in a later analysis to assign CDR3 sequences and most-parsimonious VDJ recombination scenarios. In a later analysis, each TCR beta chain was defined by its CDR3 amino acid sequence together with its V-gene family, and reads without a unique V-gene family were excluded. To address suspected cross-contamination and a sequencing artifact, a later analysis removed over 500 highly shared, low-generation-probability nucleotide sequences. In a later analysis, a clonal expansion index was calculated for each public chain from normalized within-repertoire ranks of inferred template counts. A later analysis computed generation probabilities with a VDJ recombination model fitted to out-of-frame rearrangements, and checked the results against IGoR. Hypergeometric tests were used in a later analysis to score TCR-TCR, TCR-HLA and TCR-CMV co-occurrence, with a repertoire-size bias correction applied to the TCR pairs. False discovery rates were estimated in a later analysis by permuting HLA or CMV assignments 20 times. A later analysis grouped co-occurring TCRs with DBSCAN, adding TCRdist sequence similarity when clustering within HLA-allele-positive subsets. Repertoires with fewer than 30,000 or more than 120,000 public chains, plus five repertoires with anomalous nucleotide sharing, were excluded from co-occurrence clustering. Drawn from immuneACCESS, this table holds only the in-frame rearrangements with V and J called that TCRdb kept. Clones are partly lost; checked studies trace under half to an unresolved V gene and leave the rest unexplained. Clone size and V and J calls were adopted from that table, with D and trimming inferred from the DNA. Recorded for this sample are around 200,000 clones; 84% of them occurred a single time. 2% to 3% of the sample is taken by the ten largest.

The sequenced material came from PBMCs. The rearrangement joined TRBV30 to TRBJ1-3; TRBD1 is perhaps the D gene, given 5 matching bases. This clonotype was sampled from a woman in her 50s in good health and CMV-seropositive. This receptor has the CDR3 CACLVRASGNTIYF. The nucleotides are TGTGCCTGCCTAGTCAGGGCCTCTGGAAACACCATATATTTT.